This T cell receptor beta chain is drawn from a study of cytomegalovirus exposure and HLA in healthy donors. General study points: It was in a later analysis that TCR association rates were seen to vary by HLA locus, highest for DRB1 and lowest for HLA-C. Later analysis associated a missense DCLRE1C variant with TCR beta V- and J-gene trimming. Associated with HLA alleles at 0.05 false discovery rate in a later analysis were around 17,000 TCR beta sequences. Highly shared variants forming one cluster were likely a sequencing artifact.

The study ran its PCR with 60 Vbeta and 13 Jbeta primers. Profiling relied on immunoSEQ multiplex PCR, and the TCRdb table lists in-frame clones only, not all of them. This repertoire includes about 120,000 clones. About this clone: Its antigen is not known.

The CDR3 has 16 residues. In germline, CDR1 is MNHEY, CDR2 SMNVEV (reference sequence). V was pared by 4 bases and J by 6 bases, with 10 bases of the junction left unmatched. Source material: PBMCs. The sequence was collected from a man aged 18 to 30 in good health and CMV-seronegative. J is TRBJ2-1 and V is TRBV27, with TRBD2 matching 9 bases. The CDR3 sequence: CASSYPRASGANEQFF. The CDR3 nucleotides read TGTGCCAGCAGTTACCCCCGGGCTAGCGGGGCCAATGAGCAGTTCTTC.